The 10 T cell receptor beta chains listed next were all sequenced from one sample in a study of T cells after yellow fever vaccination. TCRdb reanalysed the 5' RACE reads using MiXCR and keeps one entry per CDR3 protein. The sample yields about 320,000 distinct CDR3 sequences, 3.5% to 4.5% seen once. The sequencing here drew on PBMCs, taken 15 days after the yellow fever booster vaccination. The receptors were gathered from a man between 18 and 35 years old who received the YFV17D yellow fever vaccine.

The chain uses TRBV7-9 and TRBJ2-7; unclear D gene. Germline CDR1 is SEHNR and CDR2 is FQNEAQ (reference sequence). V lost 3 bases to trimming and J lost 8 bases, with 14 bases between them. This CDR3 comprises 13 residues. The CDR3 DNA sequence: TGTGCCAGCAGCTTCGACGCCTCCTCCCAGCAGTACTTC. This encodes CASSFDASSQQYF.

This clonotype showed up many times. The chain is built from TRBV7-6 and TRBJ2-4, with a weak D call TRBD1 (6 bases). V was pared by 2 bases and J by 0 bases, with 20 bases between. Germline CDR1 is SGHVS and CDR2 is FNYEAQ. This CDR3 is 19 amino acids long. CDR3 DNA: TGTGCCAGCAGCTTAATCAGCAGGGGTCAGGGTTCAGCCAAAAACATTCAGTACTTC. Translation: CASSLISRGQGSAKNIQYF.

This clonotype was picked up a small number of times. This chain connects TRBV20-1 to TRBJ2-4; 13 positions agree with TRBD2. V was pared by 1 base and J by 8 bases, with 2 bases of the junction left unmatched. Germline CDR1 DFQATT, CDR2 SNEGSKA (reference sequence). The CDR3 is 14 amino acids. The CDR3 is CSARATSGGYIQYF. Written as DNA, the CDR3 is TGCAGTGCTAGAGCGACTAGCGGGGGGTACATTCAGTACTTC.

Many counts were recorded for this clonotype. The J gene is TRBJ2-2, the V gene TRBV7-9, with D maybe TRBD2 (7 bases). This CDR3 is 15 amino acids long. V was pared by 10 bases and J by 0 bases, with 15 bases between. The germline CDR1 and CDR2 sequences are SEHNR and FQNEAQ (reference sequence). This CDR3 is CAITRGASNTGELFF. DNA of the CDR3: TGTGCCATAACTCGGGGGGCCTCGAACACCGGGGAGCTGTTTTTT.

This clonotype was seen ten or more times. This CDR3 reads CASSPGTPNYEQYV. In nucleotides, the CDR3 is TGTGCCAGCAGTCCCGGGACACCTAATTACGAGCAGTACGTC. This chain links TRBV27 with TRBJ2-7; TRBD1 might be the D (6 bases). V was cut by 5 bases and J by 4 bases, with 15 bases left in between. There are 14 residues in the CDR3. Per the germline V gene, CDR1 is MNHEY and CDR2 is SMNVEV (reference sequence).

V usage is TRBV5-1 and J usage is TRBJ1-1; TRBD1 is a possible D gene (6 bases). This CDR3 comprises 14 residues. V gave up 4 bases and J gave up 1 base, with 11 bases separating them. CDR1 and CDR2 (germline): SGHRS, YFSETQ. The CDR3 sequence: CASSGGPANTEAFF. DNA for the CDR3: TGCGCCAGCAGCGGGGGCCCGGCGAACACTGAAGCTTTCTTT.

This clonotype occurred a few times. V is TRBV7-2 and J is TRBJ1-2; D not certain. V lost 5 bases and J lost 8, with 21 bases in between. Germline V lookup: CDR1 SGHTA, CDR2 FQGNSA. The CDR3 is made up of 15 amino acids. The CDR3 is CASSLDRTDPWGYTF. The CDR3 bases are TGTGCCAGCAGCCTCGACCGGACGGACCCTTGGGGCTACACCTTC.

The table lists this clonotype with a few counts. This could be a read error, since a much larger clone is one nucleotide away. DNA of the CDR3: TGTGCCAGCAGCCGGGACAGGGAGGGCTATGGCTACACCTTC. Its translation: CASSRDREGYGYTF. The chain recombines TRBV7-3 with TRBJ1-2; 9 nucleotides align to TRBD1. This CDR3 is 14 amino acids long. The J segment lost 4 bases and the V segment lost 5 bases, leaving 5 bases of the junction unmatched. The V gene's germline CDR1 is SGHTA and CDR2 FQGTGA.

This clonotype was seen a handful of times. The germline gene is not matched at one end of the junction; a read error may be the cause. The chain carries TRBV7-7 and TRBJ2-6; either TRBD1 or TRBD2 may supply D (5 bases each). CDR1 SSHAT and CDR2 FNYEAQ come from the germline V gene (reference sequence). The length of the CDR3 is 19 residues. CDR3 coding DNA: TGTGCTAGCAGCCCAGACCGAAGGGGCACTAGCTCTGGGGCCAACGTCCTGACTTTC. Protein: CASSPDRRGTSSGANVLTF.

In this sample, this clonotype turned up many times. The chain links TRBV9 to TRBJ2-3; D unresolved. Looked up from germline, CDR1 is SGDLS and CDR2 is YYNGEE. V lost 1 base, J lost 0 bases, and 3 bases lay in between. This CDR3 spans 13 amino acids. The CDR3 DNA reads as TGTGCCAGCAGCGTAACTAGCACAGATACGCAGTATTTT. Protein: CASSVTSTDTQYF.